The rows below give T cell receptor beta chains drawn from one sample of a study of T cell responses to AZD1222 COVID-19 vaccine. TCRdb's copy holds only in-frame clones and misses some; the assay was immunoSEQ multiplex PCR. In the table there are 150,000 or so clones, less than 95% of which are singletons. This specimen consisted of peripheral blood, obtained on day 0 of AZD1222 vaccination. The receptors stem from an adult in good health. CDR3s include the opening cysteine and the closing phenylalanine or tryptophan. The order of the fields is clone size, V gene, J gene, D gene, CDR3 DNA, CDR3 protein. A D gene is named only where the DNA matches it firmly. Clone size is shown for a subset of rows, as once, few, many or a class of expanded clone.

>.|TRBV4-3|TRBJ1-6|.
TGCGCCAGCAGCCAAGATTGGGGTAATTCACCCCTCCACTTT
CASSQDWGNSPLHF
>.|TRBV5-4|TRBJ2-3|TRBD2
TGTGCCAGCAGCTTGGCTCGGACTAGCGTCGCAGATACGCAGTATTTT
CASSLARTSVADTQYF
>.|TRBV12-3/TRBV12-4|TRBJ1-1|TRBD1
TGTGCCAGCACCACGACAGGGCTCACTGAAGCTTTCTTT
CASTTTGLTEAFF
>once|TRBV30|TRBJ1-5|.
TGTGCCTGGAGTGGGTATTTTGGGCCTAATCAGCCCCAGCATTTT
CAWSGYFGPNQPQHF
>.|TRBV29-1|TRBJ1-1|TRBD1
TGCAGCGTTGAAGGGTCCCTTTTAAGACAGGGCACTGAAGCTTTCTTT
CSVEGSLLRQGTEAFF
>once|TRBV5-5|TRBJ1-2|.
TGTGCCAGCAGCTTGGTCACAGGGCTCGGGGGCTACACCTTC
CASSLVTGLGGYTF
>.|TRBV6-6|TRBJ2-7|TRBD1
TGTGCCAGCAGTTCGGGACAGGGAGCCTACGAGCAGTACTTC
CASSSGQGAYEQYF
>few|TRBV21-1|TRBJ2-5|.
TGTGCCAGCAGCAAGGCTAGCAAAGAGACCCAGTACTTC
CASSKASKETQYF
>.|TRBV2|TRBJ1-2|.
TGTGCCAGCGTTCGGGGCCAGGGGCCCTATGGCTACACCTTC
CASVRGQGPYGYTF
>.|TRBV5-1|TRBJ1-1|.
TGCGCCAGCAGCAGGGACCTAAGGACTGAAGCTTTCTTT
CASSRDLRTEAFF
>.|TRBV4-2|TRBJ1-2|TRBD1
TGTGCCAGCAGCCAAGCCGACAGGGGGGGCTACACCTTC
CASSQADRGGYTF
>.|TRBV28|TRBJ1-2|TRBD1
TGTGCCAGCAGGACGACAGGGTTAATTGGCTACACCTTC
CASRTTGLIGYTF
>.|TRBV4-2|TRBJ1-2|TRBD1
TGTGCCAGCAGCCAAGAGTTCGGGGGACAGGATACTCCTAACTATGGCTACACCTTC
CASSQEFGGQDTPNYGYTF
>.|TRBV11-2|TRBJ2-7|.
TGTGCCAGCAGCCTATCCAGTTCCTACGAGCAGTACTTC
CASSLSSSYEQYF
>.|TRBV19|TRBJ1-5|TRBD1
TGTGCCAGTCACAGGGGCCGGTATAGCAATCAGCCCCAGCATTTT
CASHRGRYSNQPQHF
>.|TRBV4-3|TRBJ2-7|TRBD1
TGCGCCAGCAGCCAAGAGGGACAGGAACTTCCCTACGAGCAGTACTTC
CASSQEGQELPYEQYF
>.|TRBV30|TRBJ1-4|TRBD1
TGTGCCTGGAATGTGCAGGGGGCGAATGAAAAACTGTTTTTT
CAWNVQGANEKLFF
>few|TRBV18|TRBJ2-2|.
TGTGCCAGCGCCGCCAGGGAAGGCGGGGAGCTGTTTTTT
CASAAREGGELFF
>.|TRBV2|TRBJ2-5|.
TGTGCCAGCAGTGTAGCGCTTCGTTGGACCCAGTACTTC
CASSVALRWTQYF
>.|TRBV11-3|TRBJ2-1|TRBD2
TGTGCCAGCAGCTTAGACCTAGCGGGAGGCTACAATGAGCAGTTCTTC
CASSLDLAGGYNEQFF
>.|TRBV29-1|TRBJ1-2|TRBD1
TGCAGCGTTCCAGGGGACAGAGCCTATGGCTACACCTTC
CSVPGDRAYGYTF
>medium-sized|TRBV6-1|TRBJ1-5|.
TGTGCCAGCAGTGAAGGGGTCGGGGGGGAACAGCCCCAGCATTTT
CASSEGVGGEQPQHF
>.|TRBV5-4|TRBJ2-3|TRBD1
TGTGCCAGCAGCGCTATGGACAGGGACGGCACAGATACGCAGTATTTT
CASSAMDRDGTDTQYF
>.|TRBV6-2/TRBV6-3|TRBJ2-1|.
TGTGCCAGCAGTTATGGGCTGAACCTTCCCTCCTACAATGAGCAGTTCTTC
CASSYGLNLPSYNEQFF
>.|TRBV18|TRBJ1-1|.
TGTGCCAGCTCACCATCTCATCCGGGGGTGGGAACTGAAGCTTTCTTT
CASSPSHPGVGTEAFF
>once|TRBV24-1|TRBJ1-4|.
TGTGCCACCATTAAGAAACAGAGTTTTGAAAAACTGTTTTTT
CATIKKQSFEKLFF
>.|TRBV5-6|TRBJ1-2|.
TGTGCCAGCAGCTCCATATGGACGACGAACCGGGGCTACACCTTC
CASSSIWTTNRGYTF
>.|TRBV19|TRBJ1-4|TRBD1
TGTGCCAGTAGTGGACAGGGGGCAGGAGAAAAACTGTTTTTT
CASSGQGAGEKLFF
>.|TRBV7-9|TRBJ1-3|TRBD1
TGTGCCAGCGGCACCGGGACAGGGGCGTCAGACACCATATATTTT
CASGTGTGASDTIYF
>few|TRBV5-6|TRBJ2-2|.
TGTGCCAGCAGCCCCGGAAGTACAGCGAGGTTTGCCGGGGAGCTGTTTTTT
CASSPGSTARFAGELFF
>.|TRBV3-1/TRBV3-2|TRBJ1-1|TRBD1
TGTGCCAGCAGCCCGTACGGGACAGGCAACACTGAAGCTTTCTTT
CASSPYGTGNTEAFF
>.|TRBV28|TRBJ1-1|.
TGTGCCAGCAGTTTTTTGGGCACTGAAGCTTTCTTT
CASSFLGTEAFF
>.|TRBV11-1|TRBJ2-7|.
TGTGCCAGCACCCCCTTGGACCGCTACGAGCAGTACTTC
CASTPLDRYEQYF
>.|TRBV28|TRBJ1-1|.
TGTGCCAGCAGTTTCATAAGGGGTGAAGCTTTCTTT
CASSFIRGEAFF
>few|TRBV19|TRBJ1-2|.
TGTGCCAGTAGTATAGGGGGCGGGGGCCAGTATGGCTACACCTTC
CASSIGGGGQYGYTF
>.|TRBV29-1|TRBJ2-7|TRBD1
TGCAGCGCGTCCGGGACAGGGGGCAGGGAGCAGTACTTC
CSASGTGGREQYF
>once|TRBV6-1|TRBJ1-1|TRBD1
TGTGCCAGCAGTGAAAGGGACAGGGGGTTAAGGACTGAAGCTTTCTTT
CASSERDRGLRTEAFF